This T cell receptor beta chain appears in the sequencing data of a study of early T cells in non-severe SARS-CoV-2 infection. Deletions cut 4 bases from V and 2 bases from J, with 27 bases between. The length of the CDR3 is 19 residues. Per the germline V gene, CDR1 is SGHVS and CDR2 is FQNEAQ. The library protocol tagged individual cDNA molecules with unique molecular identifiers. One entry per CDR3 protein, called by TCRdb with MiXCR from the 5' RACE reads. This sample has about 69,000 distinct CDR3 sequences, with about 10% found just once. This clonotype was seen more than once but under ten times.

The material was whole blood, obtained at baseline. This rearrangement joins TRBV7-8 to TRBJ2-7, with D maybe TRBD2 (6 bases). The TCR originated in an adult who was a healthcare worker with PCR-confirmed SARS-CoV-2 infection or an uninfected control (not recorded which). The CDR3 DNA is TGTGCCAGCAGCTCCCCCTCTCCCAGCGGGCGAGCCTCAACCTACGAGCAGTACTTC. This encodes CASSSPSPSGRASTYEQYF.